This entry is about one T cell receptor (beta chain). Method: immunoSEQ multiplex PCR; TCRdb's copy keeps in-frame clones and lacks some. The sample has about 64,000 clones, about 80% seen once. The data derive from a study of OX40 agonist ivuxolimab in advanced cancers. Background on the study: Partial responses were achieved by three patients, of whom one had hepatocellular carcinoma and two had cutaneous melanoma.

Trimming removed 0 bases at V and 7 bases at J, with 3 bases between. CDR3 length: 11 residues. Germline V lookup: CDR1 SGHDN, CDR2 FVKESK. Systemic immunosuppression or a history of autoimmune disease excluded patients. The J gene is TRBJ2-5, the V gene TRBV14; D unresolved. This TCR came from an adult with an advanced solid tumor such as melanoma, head and neck, liver or kidney cancer. The specimen was CD4+ or CD8+ T cells sorted from blood, collected in a trial of the OX40 agonist ivuxolimab. Written as DNA, the CDR3 is TGTGCCAGCAGCCAAGAAGCGACCCAGTACTTC. Its translation is CASSQEATQYF. The full variable domain, its missing parts supplied by reference TRBV14 and TRBJ2-5, is EAGVTQFPSHSVIEKGQTVTLRCDPISGHDNLYWYRRVMGKEIKFLLHFVKESKQDESGMPNNRFLAERTGGTYSTLKVQPAELEDSGVYFCASSQEATQYFGPGTRLLVL.